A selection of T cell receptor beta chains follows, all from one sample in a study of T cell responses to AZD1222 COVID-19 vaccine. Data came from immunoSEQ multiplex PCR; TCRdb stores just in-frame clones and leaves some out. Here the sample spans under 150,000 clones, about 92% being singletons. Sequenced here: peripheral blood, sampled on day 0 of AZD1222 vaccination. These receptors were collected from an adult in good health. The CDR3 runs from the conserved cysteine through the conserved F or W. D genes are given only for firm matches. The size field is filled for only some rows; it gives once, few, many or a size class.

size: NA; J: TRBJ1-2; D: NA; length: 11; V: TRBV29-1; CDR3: CSGKSNYGYTF; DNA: TGCAGCGGAAAGAGTAACTATGGCTACACCTTC
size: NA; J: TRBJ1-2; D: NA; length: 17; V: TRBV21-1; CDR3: CASSKGPKPAVNYGYTF; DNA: TGTGCCAGCAGCAAAGGACCTAAACCGGCAGTAAACTATGGCTACACCTTC
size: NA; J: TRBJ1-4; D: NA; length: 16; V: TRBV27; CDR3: CASSTFYSATNEKLFF; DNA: TGTGCCAGCAGTACGTTCTACTCCGCAACTAATGAAAAACTGTTTTTT
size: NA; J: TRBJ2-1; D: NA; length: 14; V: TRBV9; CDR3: CASSSTTRGDEQFF; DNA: TGTGCCAGCAGCTCGACGACCAGGGGAGATGAGCAGTTCTTC
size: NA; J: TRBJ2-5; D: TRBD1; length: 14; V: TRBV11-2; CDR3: CASSYGQGVETQYF; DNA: TGTGCCAGCAGCTACGGACAGGGGGTCGAGACCCAGTACTTC
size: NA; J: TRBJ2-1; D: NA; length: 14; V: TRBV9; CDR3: CASSPTSSYNEQFF; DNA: TGTGCCAGCAGCCCTACTAGCAGCTACAATGAGCAGTTCTTC
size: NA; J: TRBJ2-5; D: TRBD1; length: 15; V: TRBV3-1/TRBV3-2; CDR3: CASSQGQGRRETQYF; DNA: TGTGCCAGCAGCCAAGGACAGGGGAGACGGGAGACCCAGTACTTC
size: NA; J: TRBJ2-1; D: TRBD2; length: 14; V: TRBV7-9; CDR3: CASRLGTSANEQFF; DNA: TGTGCCAGCAGACTAGGGACTAGCGCCAATGAGCAGTTCTTC
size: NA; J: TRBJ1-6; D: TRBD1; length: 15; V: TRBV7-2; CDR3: CASSRGGDRSSPLHF; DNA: TGTGCCAGCAGCCGCGGTGGGGACAGGTCTTCACCCCTCCACTTT
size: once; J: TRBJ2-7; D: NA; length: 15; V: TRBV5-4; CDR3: CASSRAGLLDYEQYF; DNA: TGTGCCAGCAGCCGAGCCGGACTACTCGATTACGAGCAGTACTTC
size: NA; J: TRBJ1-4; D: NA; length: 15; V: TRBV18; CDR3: CASSPSGATNEKLFF; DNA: TGTGCCAGCTCACCATCGGGGGCAACTAATGAAAAACTGTTTTTT
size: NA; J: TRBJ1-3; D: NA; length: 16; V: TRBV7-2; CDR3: CASSLDVGVVGNTIYF; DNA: TGTGCCAGCAGCTTAGATGTAGGGGTAGTTGGAAACACCATATATTTT
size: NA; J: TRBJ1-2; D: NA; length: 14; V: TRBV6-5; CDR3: CASSSWGPNYGYTF; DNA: TGTGCCAGCAGTTCCTGGGGTCCTAACTATGGCTACACCTTC
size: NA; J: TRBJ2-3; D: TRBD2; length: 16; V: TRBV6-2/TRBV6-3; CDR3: CASSRSGTRPTDTQYF; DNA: TGTGCCAGCAGTCGTAGCGGGACCCGACCCACAGATACGCAGTATTTT
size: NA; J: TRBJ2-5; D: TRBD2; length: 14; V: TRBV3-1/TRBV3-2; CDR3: CASSQSGGAGPQYF; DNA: TGTGCCAGCAGCCAAAGCGGGGGGGCCGGGCCCCAGTACTTC
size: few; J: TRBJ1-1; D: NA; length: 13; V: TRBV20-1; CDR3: CSASREPNTEAFF; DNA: TGCAGTGCTAGTAGAGAACCGAACACTGAAGCTTTCTTT
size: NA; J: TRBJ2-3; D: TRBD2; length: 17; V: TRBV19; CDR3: CASSIKSSGGYTDTQYF; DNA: TGTGCCAGTAGTATTAAGTCTAGCGGGGGATACACAGATACGCAGTATTTT
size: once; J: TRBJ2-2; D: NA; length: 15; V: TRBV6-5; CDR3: CASRSRGGLTGELFF; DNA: TGTGCCAGCAGGAGCAGGGGGGGGCTTACCGGGGAGCTGTTTTTT
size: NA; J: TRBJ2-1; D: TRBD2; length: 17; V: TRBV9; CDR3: CASSVIHGGSSYNEQFF; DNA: TGTGCCAGCAGCGTGATACACGGCGGGAGCTCCTACAATGAGCAGTTCTTC